This T cell receptor (beta chain) was documented in a study of vaccination and CD4 T cells after COVID-19. Study details: Between diagnosis and the drawing of post-COVID samples lay a median around 100 days (range 35 to 161). Study results and limitations: Only post-vaccination samples contained a median approximately 85% of the reactive clones in convalescent patients.

Treatment reported: roughly nine-day PBMC culture with coronavirus spike peptide pools or control peptides (ViraFEST assay). V was shortened by 2 bases and J by 6 bases, with 12 bases between the two germline ends. Germline V gives CDR1 ENHRY, CDR2 SYGVKD. The CDR3 has 14 amino acids. A note on this clonotype: No antigen is known for it.

An Oncomine TCR Beta short-read assay was used to sequence the DNA from cultured CD4+ T cells. After culture, CD4+ T cells served as the source for genomic DNA extraction. TCRdb ran MiXCR on the PCR reads and lists one entry per CDR3 protein. The profile shows tens of thousands of distinct CDR3 sequences, roughly two thirds of them singletons. This specimen consisted of CD4+ T cells from blood, cultured in vitro, obtained after SARS-CoV-2 vaccination. The receptor was derived from a human donor who received a COVID-19 vaccine. V gene TRBV10-3 combines with J gene TRBJ2-3, with D possibly being TRBD1 (5 bases). CDR3 in amino acids: CAISEGALGDTQYF. The CDR3 bases are TGTGCCATCAGTGAGGGGGCCCTGGGGGATACGCAGTATTTT.